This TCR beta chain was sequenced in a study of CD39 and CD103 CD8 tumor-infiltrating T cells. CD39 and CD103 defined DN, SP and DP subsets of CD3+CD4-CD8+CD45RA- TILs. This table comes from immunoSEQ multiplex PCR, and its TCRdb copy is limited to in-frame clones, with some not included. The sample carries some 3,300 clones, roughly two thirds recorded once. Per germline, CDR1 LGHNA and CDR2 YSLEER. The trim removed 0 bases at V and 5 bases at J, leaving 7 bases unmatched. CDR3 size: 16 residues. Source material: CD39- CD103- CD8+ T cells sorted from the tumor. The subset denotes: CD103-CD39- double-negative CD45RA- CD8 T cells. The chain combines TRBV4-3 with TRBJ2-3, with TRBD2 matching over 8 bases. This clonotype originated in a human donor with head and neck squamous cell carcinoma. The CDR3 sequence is CASSQETRGARDTQYF. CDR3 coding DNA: TGCGCCAGCAGCCAAGAGACGCGGGGGGCGAGAGATACGCAGTATTTT.